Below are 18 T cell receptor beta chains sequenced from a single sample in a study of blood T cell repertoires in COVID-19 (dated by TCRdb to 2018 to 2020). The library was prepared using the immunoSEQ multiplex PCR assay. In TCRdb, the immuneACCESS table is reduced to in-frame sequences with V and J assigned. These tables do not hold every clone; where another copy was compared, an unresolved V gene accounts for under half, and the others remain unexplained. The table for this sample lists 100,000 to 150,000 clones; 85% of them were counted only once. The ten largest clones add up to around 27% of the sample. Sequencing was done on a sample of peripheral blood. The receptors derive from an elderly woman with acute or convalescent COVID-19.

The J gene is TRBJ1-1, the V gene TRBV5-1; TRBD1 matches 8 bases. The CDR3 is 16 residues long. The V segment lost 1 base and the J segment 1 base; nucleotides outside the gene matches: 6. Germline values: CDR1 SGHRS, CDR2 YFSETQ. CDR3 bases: TGCGCCAGCAGCTTGCGGCAGGGGGCGTCGAACACTGAAGCTTTCTTT. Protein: CASSLRQGASNTEAFF.

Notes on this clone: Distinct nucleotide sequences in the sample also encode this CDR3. CDR3 nucleotides: TGTGCCAGCAGCTTAACAGGGACCACTAATGAAAAACTGTTTTTT. This codes for CASSLTGTTNEKLFF. V usage is TRBV7-2 and J usage is TRBJ1-4, with D possibly matching TRBD1 (6 bases). Looked up from germline, CDR1 is SGHTA and CDR2 is FQGNSA. Trimming cost V 2 bases and J 2 bases, with 9 bases left between them. The CDR3 has 15 residues.

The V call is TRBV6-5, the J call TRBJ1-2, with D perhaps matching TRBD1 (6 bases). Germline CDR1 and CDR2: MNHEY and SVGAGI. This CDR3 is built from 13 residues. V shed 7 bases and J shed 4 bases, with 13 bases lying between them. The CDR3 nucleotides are TGTGCCAGCAAGGGGGGGGGCGTCTATGGCTACACCTTC. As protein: CASKGGGVYGYTF.

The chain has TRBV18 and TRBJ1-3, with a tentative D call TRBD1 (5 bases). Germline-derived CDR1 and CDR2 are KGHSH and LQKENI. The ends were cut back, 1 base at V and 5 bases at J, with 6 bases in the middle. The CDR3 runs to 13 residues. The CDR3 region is CASSPQGRNTIYF. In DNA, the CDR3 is TGTGCCAGCTCACCACAGGGGCGAAACACCATATATTTT.

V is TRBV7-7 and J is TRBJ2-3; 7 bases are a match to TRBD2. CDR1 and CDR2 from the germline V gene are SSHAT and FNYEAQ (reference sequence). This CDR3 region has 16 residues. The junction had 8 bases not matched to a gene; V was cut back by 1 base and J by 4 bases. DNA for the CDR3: TGTGCCAGCAGCTTAGGTGGCGGGAGTCAGGCAGATACGCAGTATTTT. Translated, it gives CASSLGGGSQADTQYF.

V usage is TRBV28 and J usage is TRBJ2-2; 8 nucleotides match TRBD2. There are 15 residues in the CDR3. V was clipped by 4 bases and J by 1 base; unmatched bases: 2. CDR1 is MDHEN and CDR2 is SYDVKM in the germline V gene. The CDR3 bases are TGTGCCAGCAGTTCGGGGGGGCTGAACACCGGGGAGCTGTTTTTT. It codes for CASSSGGLNTGELFF.

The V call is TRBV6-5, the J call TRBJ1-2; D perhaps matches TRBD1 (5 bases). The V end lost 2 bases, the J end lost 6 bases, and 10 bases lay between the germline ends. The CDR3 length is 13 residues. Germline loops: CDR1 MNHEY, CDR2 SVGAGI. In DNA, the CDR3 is TGTGCCAGCAGTTACGTCGGGGGGAATGGCTACACCTTC. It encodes CASSYVGGNGYTF.

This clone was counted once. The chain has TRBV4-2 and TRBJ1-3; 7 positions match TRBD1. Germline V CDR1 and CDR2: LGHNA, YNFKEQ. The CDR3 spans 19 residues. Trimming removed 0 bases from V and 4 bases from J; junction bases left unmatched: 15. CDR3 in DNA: TGTGCCAGCAGCCAAGATATCGACGGTTTAAGGGGGCTCGGAAACACCATATATTTT. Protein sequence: CASSQDIDGLRGLGNTIYF.

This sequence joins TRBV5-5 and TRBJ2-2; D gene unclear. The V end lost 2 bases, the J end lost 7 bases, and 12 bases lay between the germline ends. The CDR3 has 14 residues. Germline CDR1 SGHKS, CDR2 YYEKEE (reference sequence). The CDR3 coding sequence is TGTGCCAGCAGCTTAGTACAGAGATTCGGGGAGCTGTTTTTT. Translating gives CASSLVQRFGELFF.

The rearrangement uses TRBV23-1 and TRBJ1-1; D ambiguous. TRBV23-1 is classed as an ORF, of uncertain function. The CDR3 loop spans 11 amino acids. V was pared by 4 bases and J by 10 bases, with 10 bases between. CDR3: CASSLKRGAFF. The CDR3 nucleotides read TGCGCCAGCAGTCTCAAACGGGGAGCTTTCTTT.

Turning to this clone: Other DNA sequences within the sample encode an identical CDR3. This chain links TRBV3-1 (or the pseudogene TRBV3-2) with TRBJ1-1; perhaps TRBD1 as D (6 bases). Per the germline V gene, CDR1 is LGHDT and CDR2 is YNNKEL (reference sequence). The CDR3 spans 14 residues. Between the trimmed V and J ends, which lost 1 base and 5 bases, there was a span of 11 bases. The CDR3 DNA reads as TGTGCCAGCAGCCAAGCAGGGGTGGATACTGAAGCTTTCTTT. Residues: CASSQAGVDTEAFF.

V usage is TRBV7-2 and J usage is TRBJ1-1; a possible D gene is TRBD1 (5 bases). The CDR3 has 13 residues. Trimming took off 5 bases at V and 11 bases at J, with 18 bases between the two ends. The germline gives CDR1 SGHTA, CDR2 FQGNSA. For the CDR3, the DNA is TGTGCCAGCAGCCCCGGACAACAACTGTCGGCTTTCTTT. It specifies CASSPGQQLSAFF. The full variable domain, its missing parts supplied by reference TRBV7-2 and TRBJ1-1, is GAGVSQSPSNKVTEKGKDVELRCDPISGHTALYWYRQSLGQGLEFLIYFQGNSAPDKSGLPSDRFSAERTGGSVSTLTIQRTQQEDSAVYLCASSPGQQLSAFFGQGTRLTVV.

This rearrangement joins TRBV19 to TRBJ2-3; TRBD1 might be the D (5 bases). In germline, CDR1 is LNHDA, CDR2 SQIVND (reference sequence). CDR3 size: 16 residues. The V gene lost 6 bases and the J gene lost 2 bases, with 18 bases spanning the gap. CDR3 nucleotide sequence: TGTGCCAGTAGCTTAGGGGAATACCATTACACAGATACGCAGTATTTT. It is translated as CASSLGEYHYTDTQYF. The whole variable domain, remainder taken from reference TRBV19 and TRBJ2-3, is DGGITQSPKYLFRKEGQNVTLSCEQNLNHDAMYWYRQDPGQGLRLIYYSQIVNDFQKGDIAEGYSVSREKKESFPLTVTSAQKNPTAFYLCASSLGEYHYTDTQYFGPGTRLTVL.

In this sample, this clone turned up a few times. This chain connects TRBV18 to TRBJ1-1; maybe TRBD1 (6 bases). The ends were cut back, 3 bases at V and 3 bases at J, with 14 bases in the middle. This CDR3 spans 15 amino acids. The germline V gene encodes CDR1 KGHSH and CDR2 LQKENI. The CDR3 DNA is TGTGCCAGCTCACCCGTACAGGGTTTCGACACTGAAGCTTTCTTT. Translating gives CASSPVQGFDTEAFF.

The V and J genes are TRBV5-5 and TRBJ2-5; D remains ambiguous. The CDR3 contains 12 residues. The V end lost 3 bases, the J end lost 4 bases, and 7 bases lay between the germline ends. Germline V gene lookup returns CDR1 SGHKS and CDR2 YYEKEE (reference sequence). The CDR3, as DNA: TGTGCCAGCAGCTCTAACTTAGAGACCCAGTACTTC. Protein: CASSSNLETQYF.

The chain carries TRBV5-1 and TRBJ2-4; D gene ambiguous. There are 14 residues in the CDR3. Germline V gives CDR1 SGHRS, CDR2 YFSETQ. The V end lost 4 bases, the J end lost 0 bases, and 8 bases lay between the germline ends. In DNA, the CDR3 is TGCGCCAGCAGCACAGTGGGAGCCAAAAACATTCAGTACTTC. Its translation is CASSTVGAKNIQYF.

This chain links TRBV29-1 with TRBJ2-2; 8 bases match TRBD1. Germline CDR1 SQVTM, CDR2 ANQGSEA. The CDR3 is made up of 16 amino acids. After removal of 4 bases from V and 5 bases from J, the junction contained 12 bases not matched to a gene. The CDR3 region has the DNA TGCAGCGTTGTTTCCACCGGGACAGGTCTGACCGGGGAGCTGTTTTTT. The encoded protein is CSVVSTGTGLTGELFF.

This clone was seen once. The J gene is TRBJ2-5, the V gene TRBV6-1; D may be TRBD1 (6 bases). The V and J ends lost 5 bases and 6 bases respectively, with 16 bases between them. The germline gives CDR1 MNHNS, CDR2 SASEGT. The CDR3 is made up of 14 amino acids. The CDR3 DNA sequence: TGTGCCAGCAGTAGCGAACAGGGCGTGAAGACCCAGTACTTC. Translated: CASSSEQGVKTQYF.